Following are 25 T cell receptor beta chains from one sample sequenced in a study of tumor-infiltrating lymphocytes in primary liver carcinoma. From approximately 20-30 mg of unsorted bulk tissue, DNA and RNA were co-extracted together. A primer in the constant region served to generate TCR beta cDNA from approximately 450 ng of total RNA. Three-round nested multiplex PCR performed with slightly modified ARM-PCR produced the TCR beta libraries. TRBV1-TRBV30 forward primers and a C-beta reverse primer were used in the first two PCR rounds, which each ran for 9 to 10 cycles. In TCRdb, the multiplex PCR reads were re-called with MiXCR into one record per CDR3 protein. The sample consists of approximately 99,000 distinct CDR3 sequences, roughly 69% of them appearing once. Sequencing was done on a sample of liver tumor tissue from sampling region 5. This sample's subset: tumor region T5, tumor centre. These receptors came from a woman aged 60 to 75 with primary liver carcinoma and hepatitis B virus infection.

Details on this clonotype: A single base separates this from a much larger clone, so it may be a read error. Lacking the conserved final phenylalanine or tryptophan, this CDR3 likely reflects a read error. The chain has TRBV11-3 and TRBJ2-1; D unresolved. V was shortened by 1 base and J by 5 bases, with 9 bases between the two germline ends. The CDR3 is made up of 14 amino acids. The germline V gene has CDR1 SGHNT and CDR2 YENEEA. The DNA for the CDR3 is TGTGCCAGCAGCTTAGGCGTCTCGAACAATGAGCAGTTCTAC. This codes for CASSLGVSNNEQFY.

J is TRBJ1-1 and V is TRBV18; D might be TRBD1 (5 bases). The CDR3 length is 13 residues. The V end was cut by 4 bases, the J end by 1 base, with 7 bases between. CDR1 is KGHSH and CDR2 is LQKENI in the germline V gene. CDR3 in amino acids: CASSLTGNTEAFF. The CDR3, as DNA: TGTGCCAGCTCACTTACAGGGAACACTGAAGCTTTCTTT.

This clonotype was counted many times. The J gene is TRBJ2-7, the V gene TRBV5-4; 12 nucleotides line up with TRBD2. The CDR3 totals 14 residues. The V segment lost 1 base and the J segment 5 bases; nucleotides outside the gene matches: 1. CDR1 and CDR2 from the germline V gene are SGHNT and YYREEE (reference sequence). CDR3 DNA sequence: TGTGCCAGCAGCTTGCGGACTAGCGGGAACGAGCAGTACTTC. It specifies CASSLRTSGNEQYF.

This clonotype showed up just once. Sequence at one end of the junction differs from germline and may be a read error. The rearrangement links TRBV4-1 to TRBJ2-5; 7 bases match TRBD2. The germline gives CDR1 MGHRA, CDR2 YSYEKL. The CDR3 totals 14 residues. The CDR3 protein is CVSSKRAREETLYF. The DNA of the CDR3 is TGCGTCAGCAGCAAGCGCGCCCGGGAGGAGACCCTGTACTTC.

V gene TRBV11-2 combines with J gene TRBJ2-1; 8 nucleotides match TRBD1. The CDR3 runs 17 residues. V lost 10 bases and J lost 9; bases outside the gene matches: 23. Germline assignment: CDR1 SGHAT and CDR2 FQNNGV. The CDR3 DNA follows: TGTGCCAACAGTTTAACCCACAGACAGGGGTACAGGGGTGAGCAGTTCTTC. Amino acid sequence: CANSLTHRQGYRGEQFF.

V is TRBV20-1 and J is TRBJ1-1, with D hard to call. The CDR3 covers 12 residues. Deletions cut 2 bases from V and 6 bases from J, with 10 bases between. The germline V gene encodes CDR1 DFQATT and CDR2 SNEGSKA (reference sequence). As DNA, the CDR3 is TGCAGTGCTAGATTCAGGATTGCTGAAGCTTTCTTT. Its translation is CSARFRIAEAFF.

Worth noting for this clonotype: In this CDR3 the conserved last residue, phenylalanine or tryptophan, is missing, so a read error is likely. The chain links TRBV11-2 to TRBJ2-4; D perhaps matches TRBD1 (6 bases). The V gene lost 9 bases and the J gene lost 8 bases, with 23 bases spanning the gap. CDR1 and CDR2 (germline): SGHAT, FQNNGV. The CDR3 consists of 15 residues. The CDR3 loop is CASNLDGWGRDIQYI. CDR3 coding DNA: TGTGCCAGTAACTTAGATGGTTGGGGGCGCGACATTCAGTACATC.

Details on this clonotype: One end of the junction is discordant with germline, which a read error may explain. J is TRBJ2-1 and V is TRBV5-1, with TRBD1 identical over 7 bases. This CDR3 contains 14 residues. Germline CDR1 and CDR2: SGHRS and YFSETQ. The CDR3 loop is CAISFRGSRNEQFF. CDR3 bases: TGCGCCATCAGCTTCAGGGGGAGTAGGAATGAGCAGTTCTTC.

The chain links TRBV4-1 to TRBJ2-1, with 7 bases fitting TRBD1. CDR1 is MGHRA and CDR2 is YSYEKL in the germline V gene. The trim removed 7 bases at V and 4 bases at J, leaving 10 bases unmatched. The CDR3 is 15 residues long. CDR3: CASKGGGGQYNEQFF. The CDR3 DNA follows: TGCGCCAGCAAAGGAGGTGGGGGACAGTACAATGAGCAGTTCTTC.

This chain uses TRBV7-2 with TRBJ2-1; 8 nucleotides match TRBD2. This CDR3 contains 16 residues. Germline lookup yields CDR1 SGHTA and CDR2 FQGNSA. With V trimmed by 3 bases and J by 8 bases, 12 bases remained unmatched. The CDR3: CASSLASGLAGHEQFF. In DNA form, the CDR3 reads TGTGCCAGCAGCTTGGCCTCAGGGCTAGCGGGCCATGAGCAGTTCTTC.

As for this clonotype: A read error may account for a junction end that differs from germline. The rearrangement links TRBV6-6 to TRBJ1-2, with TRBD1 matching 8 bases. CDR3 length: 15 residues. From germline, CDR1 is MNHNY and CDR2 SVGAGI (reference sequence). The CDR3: CASSSRTGSNYGHTF. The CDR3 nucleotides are TGTGCCAGCAGCTCGCGGACAGGGTCTAACTATGGCCACACCTTC.

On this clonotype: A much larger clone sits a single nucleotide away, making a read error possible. CDR3 nucleotide sequence: TGCGCCAGCAGCCAAAAGCCAGGGGATCGGCCCCAGCATTTT. This encodes CASSQKPGDRPQHF. The V call is TRBV4-1, the J call TRBJ1-5, with D perhaps TRBD1 (6 bases). Germline lookup yields CDR1 MGHRA and CDR2 YSYEKL. Trimming left V 2 bases short and J 9 bases short, with 14 bases between. The CDR3 loop spans 14 amino acids.

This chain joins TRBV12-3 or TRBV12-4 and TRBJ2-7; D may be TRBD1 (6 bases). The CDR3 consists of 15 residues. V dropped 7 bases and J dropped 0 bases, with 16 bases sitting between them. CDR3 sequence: CASIRDRTRSYEQYF. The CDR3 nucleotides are TGTGCCAGCATCCGCGACAGGACCCGCTCCTACGAGCAGTACTTC.

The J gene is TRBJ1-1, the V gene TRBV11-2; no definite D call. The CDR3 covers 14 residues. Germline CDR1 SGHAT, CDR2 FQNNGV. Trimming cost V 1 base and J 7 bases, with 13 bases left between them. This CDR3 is CASSLGHATCEAFF. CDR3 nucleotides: TGTGCCAGCAGCTTAGGACATGCGACGTGTGAAGCTTTCTTT. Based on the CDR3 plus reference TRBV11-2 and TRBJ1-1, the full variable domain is EAGVAQSPRYKIIEKRQSVAFWCNPISGHATLYWYQQILGQGPKLLIQFQNNGVVDDSQLPKDRFSAERLKGVDSTLKIQPAKLEDSAVYLCASSLGHATCEAFFGQGTRLTVV.

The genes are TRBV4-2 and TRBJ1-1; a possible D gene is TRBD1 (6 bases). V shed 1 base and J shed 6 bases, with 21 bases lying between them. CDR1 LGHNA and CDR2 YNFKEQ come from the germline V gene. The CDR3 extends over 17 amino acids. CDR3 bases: TGTGCCAGCAGCCAAGTCGCCGCAGGGGCCGGGGACGCTGAAGCTTTCTTT. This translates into CASSQVAAGAGDAEAFF.

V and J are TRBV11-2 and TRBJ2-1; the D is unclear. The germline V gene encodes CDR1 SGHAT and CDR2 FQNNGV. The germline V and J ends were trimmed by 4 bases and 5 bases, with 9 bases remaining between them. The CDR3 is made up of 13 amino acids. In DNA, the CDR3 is TGTGCCAGCAGCTCCTATGTGGACAATGAGCAGTTCTTC. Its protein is CASSSYVDNEQFF.

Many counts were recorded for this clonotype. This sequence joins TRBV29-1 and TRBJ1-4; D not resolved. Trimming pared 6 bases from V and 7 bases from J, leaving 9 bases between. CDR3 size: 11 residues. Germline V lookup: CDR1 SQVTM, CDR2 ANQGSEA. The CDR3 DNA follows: TGCAGCGTGGTAAGGAGTGAAAAACTGTTTTTT. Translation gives CSVVRSEKLFF. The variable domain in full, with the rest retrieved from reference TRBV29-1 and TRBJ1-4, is SAVISQKPSRDICQRGTSLTIQCQVDSQVTMMFWYRQQPGQSLTLIATANQGSEATYESGFVIDKFPISRPNLTFSTLTVSNMSPEDSSIYLCSVVRSEKLFFGSGTQLSVL.

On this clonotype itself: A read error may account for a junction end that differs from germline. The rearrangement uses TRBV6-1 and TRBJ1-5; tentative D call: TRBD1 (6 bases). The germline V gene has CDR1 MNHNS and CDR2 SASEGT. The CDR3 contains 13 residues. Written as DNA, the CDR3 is TGTGCCAGCGGTGAAGCAGGGGTTCAGCCCCAGCATTTT. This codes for CASGEAGVQPQHF.

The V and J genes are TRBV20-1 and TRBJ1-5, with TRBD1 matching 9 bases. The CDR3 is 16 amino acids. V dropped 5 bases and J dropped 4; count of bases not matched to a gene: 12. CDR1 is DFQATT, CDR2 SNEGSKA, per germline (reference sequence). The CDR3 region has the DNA TGCAGTGCTTCCACTTACAGGGGACAGGGAAATCAGCCCCAGCATTTT. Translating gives CSASTYRGQGNQPQHF.

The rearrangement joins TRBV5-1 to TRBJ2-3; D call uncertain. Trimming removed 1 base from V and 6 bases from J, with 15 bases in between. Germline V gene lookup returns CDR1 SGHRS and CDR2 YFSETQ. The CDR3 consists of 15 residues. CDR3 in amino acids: CASSLPRAISDTQYF. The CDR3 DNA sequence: TGCGCCAGCAGCTTGCCACGGGCGATATCGGATACGCAGTATTTT. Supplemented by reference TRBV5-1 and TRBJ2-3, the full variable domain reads KAGVTQTPRYLIKTRGQQVTLSCSPISGHRSVSWYQQTPGQGLQFLFEYFSETQRNKGNFPGRFSGRQFSNSRSEMNVSTLELGDSALYLCASSLPRAISDTQYFGPGTRLTVL.

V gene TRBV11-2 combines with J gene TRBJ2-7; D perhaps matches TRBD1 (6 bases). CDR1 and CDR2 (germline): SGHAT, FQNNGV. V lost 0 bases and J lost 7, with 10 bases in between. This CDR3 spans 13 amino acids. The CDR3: CASSLEQGREQYF. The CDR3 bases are TGTGCCAGCAGCTTAGAACAGGGCCGTGAGCAGTACTTC.

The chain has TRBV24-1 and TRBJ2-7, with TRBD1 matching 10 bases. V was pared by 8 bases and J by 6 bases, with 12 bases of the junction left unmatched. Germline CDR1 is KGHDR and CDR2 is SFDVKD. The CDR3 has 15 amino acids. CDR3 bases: TGTGCCACCACAGCCACCGGGACAGGGGTCGTCGAGCAGTACTTC. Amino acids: CATTATGTGVVEQYF.

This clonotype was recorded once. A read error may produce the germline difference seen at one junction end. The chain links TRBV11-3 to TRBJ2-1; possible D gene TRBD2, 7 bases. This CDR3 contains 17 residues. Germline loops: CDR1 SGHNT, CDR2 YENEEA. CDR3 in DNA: TGTGCCAGCGGCTCCCGGGGGGCGCGGACCATGGCCAATGAGCAGTCCTTC. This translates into CASGSRGARTMANEQSF.

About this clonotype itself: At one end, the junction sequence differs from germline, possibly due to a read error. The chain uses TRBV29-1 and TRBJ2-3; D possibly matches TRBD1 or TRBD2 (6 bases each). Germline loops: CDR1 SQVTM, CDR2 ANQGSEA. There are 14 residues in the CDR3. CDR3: CGVEGGKGSDTQYF. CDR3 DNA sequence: TGCGGCGTTGAAGGGGGGAAAGGGTCAGATACGCAGTATTTT.

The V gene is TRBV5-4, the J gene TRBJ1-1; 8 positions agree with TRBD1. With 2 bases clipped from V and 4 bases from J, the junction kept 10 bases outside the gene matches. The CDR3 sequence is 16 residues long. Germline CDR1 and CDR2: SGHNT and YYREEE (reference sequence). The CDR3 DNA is TGTGCCAGCAGCTTACATCCGGGACAGGTGAGCACTGAAGCTTTCTTT. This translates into CASSLHPGQVSTEAFF.